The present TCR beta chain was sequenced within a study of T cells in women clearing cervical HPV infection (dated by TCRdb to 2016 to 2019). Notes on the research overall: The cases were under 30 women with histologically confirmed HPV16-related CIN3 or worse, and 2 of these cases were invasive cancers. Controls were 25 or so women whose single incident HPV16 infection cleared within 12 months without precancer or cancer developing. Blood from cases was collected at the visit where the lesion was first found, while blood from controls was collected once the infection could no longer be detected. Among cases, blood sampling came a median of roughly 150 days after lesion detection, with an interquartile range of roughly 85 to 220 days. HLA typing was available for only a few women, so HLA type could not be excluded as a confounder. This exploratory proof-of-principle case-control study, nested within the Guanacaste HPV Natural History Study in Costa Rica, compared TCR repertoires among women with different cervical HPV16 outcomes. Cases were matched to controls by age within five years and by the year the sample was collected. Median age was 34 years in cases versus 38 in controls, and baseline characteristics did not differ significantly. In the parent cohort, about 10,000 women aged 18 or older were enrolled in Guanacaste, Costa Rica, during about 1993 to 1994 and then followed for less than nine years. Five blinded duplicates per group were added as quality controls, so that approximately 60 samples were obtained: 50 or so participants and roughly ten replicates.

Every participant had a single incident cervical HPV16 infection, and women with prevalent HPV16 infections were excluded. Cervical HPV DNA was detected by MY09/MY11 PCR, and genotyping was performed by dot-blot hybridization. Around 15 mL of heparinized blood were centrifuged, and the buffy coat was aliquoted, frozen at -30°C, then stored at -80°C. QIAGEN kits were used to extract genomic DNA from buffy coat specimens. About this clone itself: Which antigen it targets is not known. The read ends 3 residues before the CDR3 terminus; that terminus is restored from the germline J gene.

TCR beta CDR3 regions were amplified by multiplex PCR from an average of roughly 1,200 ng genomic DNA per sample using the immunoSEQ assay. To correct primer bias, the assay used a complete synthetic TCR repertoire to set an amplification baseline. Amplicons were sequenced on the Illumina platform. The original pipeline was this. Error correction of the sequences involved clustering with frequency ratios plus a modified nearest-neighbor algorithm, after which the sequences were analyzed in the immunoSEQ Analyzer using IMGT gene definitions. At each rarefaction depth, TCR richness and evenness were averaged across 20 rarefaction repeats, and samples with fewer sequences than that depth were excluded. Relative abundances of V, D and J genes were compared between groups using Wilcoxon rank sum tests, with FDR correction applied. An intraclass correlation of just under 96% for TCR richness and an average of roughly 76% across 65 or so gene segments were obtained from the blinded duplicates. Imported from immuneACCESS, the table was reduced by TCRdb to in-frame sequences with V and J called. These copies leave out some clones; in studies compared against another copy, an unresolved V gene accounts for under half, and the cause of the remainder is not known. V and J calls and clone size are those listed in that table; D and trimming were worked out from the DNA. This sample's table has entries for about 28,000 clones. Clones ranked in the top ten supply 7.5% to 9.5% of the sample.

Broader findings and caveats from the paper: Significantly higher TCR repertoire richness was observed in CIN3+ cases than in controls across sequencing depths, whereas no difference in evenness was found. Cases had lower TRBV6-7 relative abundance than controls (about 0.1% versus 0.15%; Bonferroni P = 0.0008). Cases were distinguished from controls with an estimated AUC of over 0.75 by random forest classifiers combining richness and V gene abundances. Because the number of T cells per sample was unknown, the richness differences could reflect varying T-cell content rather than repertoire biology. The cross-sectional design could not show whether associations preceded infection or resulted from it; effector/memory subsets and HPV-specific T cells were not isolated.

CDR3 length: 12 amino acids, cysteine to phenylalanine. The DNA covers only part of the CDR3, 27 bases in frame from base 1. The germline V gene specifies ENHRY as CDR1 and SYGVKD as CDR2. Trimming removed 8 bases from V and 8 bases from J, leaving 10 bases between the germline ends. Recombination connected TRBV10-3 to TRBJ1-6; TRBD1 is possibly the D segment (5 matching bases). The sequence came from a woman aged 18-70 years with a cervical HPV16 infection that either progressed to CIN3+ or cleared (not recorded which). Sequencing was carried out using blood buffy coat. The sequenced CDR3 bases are TGTGCCATCCGGCAGGGCGATTCACCC. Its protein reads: CAIRQGDSP. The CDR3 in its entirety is CAIRQGDSPLHF.